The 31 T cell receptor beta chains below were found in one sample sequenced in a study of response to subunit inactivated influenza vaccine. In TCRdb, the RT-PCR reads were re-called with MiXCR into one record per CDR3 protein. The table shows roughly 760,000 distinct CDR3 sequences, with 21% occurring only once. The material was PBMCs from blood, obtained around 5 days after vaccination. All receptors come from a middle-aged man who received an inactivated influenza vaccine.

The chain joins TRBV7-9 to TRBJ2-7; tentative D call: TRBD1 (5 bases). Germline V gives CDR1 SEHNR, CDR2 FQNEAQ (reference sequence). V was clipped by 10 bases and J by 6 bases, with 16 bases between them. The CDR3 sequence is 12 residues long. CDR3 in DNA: TGTGCCACCTCTCTCGACAGCGCCGAGCAGTACTTC. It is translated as CATSLDSAEQYF.

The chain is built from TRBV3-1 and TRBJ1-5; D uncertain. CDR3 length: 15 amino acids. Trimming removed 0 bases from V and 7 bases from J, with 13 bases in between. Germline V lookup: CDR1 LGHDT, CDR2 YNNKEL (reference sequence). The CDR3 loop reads CASSQDPGRGQPQHF. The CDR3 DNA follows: TGTGCCAGCAGCCAAGATCCGGGAAGAGGGCAGCCCCAGCATTTT.

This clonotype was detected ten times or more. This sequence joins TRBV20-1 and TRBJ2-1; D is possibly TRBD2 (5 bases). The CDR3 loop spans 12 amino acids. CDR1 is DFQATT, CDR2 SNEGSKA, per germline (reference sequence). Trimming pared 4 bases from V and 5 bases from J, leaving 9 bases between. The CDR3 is CSAKRGNNEQFF. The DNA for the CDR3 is TGCAGTGCTAAACGGGGAAACAATGAGCAGTTCTTC.

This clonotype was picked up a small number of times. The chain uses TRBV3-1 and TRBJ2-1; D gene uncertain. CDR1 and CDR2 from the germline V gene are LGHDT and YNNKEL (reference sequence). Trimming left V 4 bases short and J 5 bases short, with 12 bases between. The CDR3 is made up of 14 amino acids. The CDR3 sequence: CASSPFAGDNEQFF. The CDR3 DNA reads TGTGCCAGCAGCCCCTTTGCCGGTGACAATGAGCAGTTCTTC.

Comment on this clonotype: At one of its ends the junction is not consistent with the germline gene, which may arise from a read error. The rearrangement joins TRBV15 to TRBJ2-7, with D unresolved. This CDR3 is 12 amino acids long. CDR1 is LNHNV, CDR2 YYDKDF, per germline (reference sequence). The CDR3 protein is CATSNVGYEQYF. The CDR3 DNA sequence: TGTGCCACAAGCAACGTAGGGTACGAGCAGTACTTC.

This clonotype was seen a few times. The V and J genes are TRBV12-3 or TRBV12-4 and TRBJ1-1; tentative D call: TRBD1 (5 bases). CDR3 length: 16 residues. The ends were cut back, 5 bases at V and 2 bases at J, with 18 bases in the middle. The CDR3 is CASSLYPFDSNTEAFF. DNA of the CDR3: TGTGCCAGCAGTCTTTACCCTTTTGACAGTAACACTGAAGCTTTCTTT.

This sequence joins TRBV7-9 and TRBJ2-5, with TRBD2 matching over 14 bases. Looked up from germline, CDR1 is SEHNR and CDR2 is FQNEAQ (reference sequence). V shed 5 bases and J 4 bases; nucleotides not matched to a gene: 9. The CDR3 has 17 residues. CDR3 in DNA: TGTGCCAGCAGCCCTAGCGTGGGACTAGCGGGAGTAGAGACCCAGTACTTC. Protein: CASSPSVGLAGVETQYF. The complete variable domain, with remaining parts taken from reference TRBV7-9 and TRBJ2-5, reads DTGVSQNPRHKITKRGQNVTFRCDPISEHNRLYWYRQTLGQGPEFLTYFQNEAQLEKSRLLSDRFSAERPKGSFSTLEIQRTEQGDSAMYLCASSPSVGLAGVETQYFGPGTRLLVL.

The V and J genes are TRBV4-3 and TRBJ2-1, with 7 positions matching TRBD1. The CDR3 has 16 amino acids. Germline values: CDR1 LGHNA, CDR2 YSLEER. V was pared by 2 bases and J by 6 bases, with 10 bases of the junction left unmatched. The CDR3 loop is CASSQQDRVGFNEQFF. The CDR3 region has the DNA TGCGCCAGCAGCCAACAAGACAGGGTCGGATTCAATGAGCAGTTCTTC.

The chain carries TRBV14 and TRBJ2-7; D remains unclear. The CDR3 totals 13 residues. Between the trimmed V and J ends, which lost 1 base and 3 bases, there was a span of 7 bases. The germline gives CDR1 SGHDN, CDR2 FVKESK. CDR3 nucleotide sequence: TGTGCCAGCAGCCAAGGAGTAGTCTACGAGCAGTACTTC. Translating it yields CASSQGVVYEQYF.

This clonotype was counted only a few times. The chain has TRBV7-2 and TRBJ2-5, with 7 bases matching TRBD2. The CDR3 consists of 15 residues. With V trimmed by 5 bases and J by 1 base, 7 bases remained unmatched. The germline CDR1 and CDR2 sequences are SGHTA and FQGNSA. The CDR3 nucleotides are TGTGCCAGCAGCCCAACAACTAGCGCCCAAGAGACCCAGTACTTC. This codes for CASSPTTSAQETQYF.

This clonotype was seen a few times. DNA of the CDR3: TGTGCCAGCAGCTTAGGACAGGGTGGAGCTTTCTTT. Encoded protein: CASSLGQGGAFF. The genes are TRBV7-6 and TRBJ1-1, with 7 bases lining up with TRBD1. V lost 1 base and J lost 10; bases outside the gene matches: 3. The CDR3 is 12 residues long. The germline V gene has CDR1 SGHVS and CDR2 FNYEAQ.

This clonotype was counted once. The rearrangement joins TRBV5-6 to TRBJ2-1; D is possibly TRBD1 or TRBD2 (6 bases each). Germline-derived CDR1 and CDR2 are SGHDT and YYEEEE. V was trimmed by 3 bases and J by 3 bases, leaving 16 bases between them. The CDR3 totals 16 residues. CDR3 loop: CASSSSSEGGYNEQFF. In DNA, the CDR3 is TGTGCCAGCAGCTCCTCCTCCGAGGGGGGCTACAATGAGCAGTTCTTC.

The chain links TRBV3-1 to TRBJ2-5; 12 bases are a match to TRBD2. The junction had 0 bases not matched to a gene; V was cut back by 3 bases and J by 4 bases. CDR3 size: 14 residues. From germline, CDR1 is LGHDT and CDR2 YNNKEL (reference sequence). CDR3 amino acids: CASSQTSGGETQYF. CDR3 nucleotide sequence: TGTGCCAGCAGCCAGACTAGCGGGGGAGAGACCCAGTACTTC.

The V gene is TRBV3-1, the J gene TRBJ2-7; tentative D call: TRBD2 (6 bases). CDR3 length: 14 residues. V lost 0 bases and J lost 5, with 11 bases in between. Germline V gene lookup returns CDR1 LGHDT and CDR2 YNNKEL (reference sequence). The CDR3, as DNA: TGTGCCAGCAGCCAAGATCGGCGGGGAAACGAGCAGTACTTC. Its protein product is CASSQDRRGNEQYF.

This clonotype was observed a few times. The CDR3 loop is CASRSAMTGDYEQYF. CDR3 sequence (DNA): TGTGCCAGCAGATCTGCTATGACGGGGGACTACGAGCAGTACTTC. This sequence joins TRBV6-1 and TRBJ2-7, with D perhaps TRBD2 (6 bases). The V end lost 6 bases, the J end lost 3 bases, and 18 bases lay between the germline ends. CDR3 length: 15 amino acids. Germline loops: CDR1 MNHNS, CDR2 SASEGT.

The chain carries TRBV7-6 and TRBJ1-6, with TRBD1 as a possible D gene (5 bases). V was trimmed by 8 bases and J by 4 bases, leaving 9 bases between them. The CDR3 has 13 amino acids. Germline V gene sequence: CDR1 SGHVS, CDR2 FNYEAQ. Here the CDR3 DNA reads TGTGCCAGCCAGGGCTTTTATAATTCACCCCTCCACTTT. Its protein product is CASQGFYNSPLHF.

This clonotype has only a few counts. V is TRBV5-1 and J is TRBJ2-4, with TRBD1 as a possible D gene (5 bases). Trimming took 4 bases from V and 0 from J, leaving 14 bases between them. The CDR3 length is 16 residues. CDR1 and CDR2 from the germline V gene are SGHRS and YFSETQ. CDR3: CASSPTARLAKNIQYF. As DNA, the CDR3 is TGCGCCAGCAGCCCGACAGCCCGACTAGCCAAAAACATTCAGTACTTC.

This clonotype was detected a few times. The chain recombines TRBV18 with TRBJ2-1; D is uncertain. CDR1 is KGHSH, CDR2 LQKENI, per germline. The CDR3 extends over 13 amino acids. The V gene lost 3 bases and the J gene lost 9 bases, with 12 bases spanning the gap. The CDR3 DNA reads TGTGCCAGCTCACCCGGTCCCGGCCGTGAGCAGTTCTTC. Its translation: CASSPGPGREQFF.

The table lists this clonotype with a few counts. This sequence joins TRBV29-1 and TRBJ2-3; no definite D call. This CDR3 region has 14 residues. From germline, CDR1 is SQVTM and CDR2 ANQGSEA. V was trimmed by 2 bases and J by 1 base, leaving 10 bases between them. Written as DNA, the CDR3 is TGCAGCGTTGAAATGGTGCCAGGCACAGATACGCAGTATTTT. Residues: CSVEMVPGTDTQYF.

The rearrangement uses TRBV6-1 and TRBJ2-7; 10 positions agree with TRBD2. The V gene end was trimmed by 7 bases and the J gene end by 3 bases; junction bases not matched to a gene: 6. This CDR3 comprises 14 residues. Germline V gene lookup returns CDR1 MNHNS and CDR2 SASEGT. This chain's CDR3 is CASKKEREGYEQYF. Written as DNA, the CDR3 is TGTGCCAGCAAAAAGGAGCGGGAGGGCTACGAGCAGTACTTC.

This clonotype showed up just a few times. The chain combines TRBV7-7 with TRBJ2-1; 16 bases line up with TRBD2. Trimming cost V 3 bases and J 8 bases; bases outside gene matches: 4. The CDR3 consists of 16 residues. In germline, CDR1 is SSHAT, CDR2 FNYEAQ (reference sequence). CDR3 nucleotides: TGTGCCAGCAGCTTCGGGACTAGCGGGAGGGCCCATGAGCAGTTCTTC. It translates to CASSFGTSGRAHEQFF. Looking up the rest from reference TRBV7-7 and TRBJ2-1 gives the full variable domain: GAGVSQSPRYKVTKRGQDVTLRCDPISSHATLYWYQQALGQGPEFLTYFNYEAQPDKSGLPSDRFSAERPEGSISTLTIQRTEQRDSAMYRCASSFGTSGRAHEQFFGPGTRLTVL.

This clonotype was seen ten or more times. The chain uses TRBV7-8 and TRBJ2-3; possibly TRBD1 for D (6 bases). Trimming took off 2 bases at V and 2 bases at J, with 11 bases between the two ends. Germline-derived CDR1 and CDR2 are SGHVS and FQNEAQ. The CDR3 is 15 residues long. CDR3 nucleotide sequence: TGTGCCAGCAGCTTACTACAGGGCAACACAGATACGCAGTATTTT. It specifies CASSLLQGNTDTQYF.

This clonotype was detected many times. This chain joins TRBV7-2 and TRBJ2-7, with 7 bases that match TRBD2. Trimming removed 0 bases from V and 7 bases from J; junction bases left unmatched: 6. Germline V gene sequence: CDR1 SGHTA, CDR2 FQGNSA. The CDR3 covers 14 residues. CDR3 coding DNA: TGTGCCAGCAGCTTAGCCGGGGGAGGGATTGAGCAGTACTTC. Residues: CASSLAGGGIEQYF. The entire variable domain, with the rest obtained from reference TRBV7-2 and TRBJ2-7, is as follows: GAGVSQSPSNKVTEKGKDVELRCDPISGHTALYWYRQSLGQGLEFLIYFQGNSAPDKSGLPSDRFSAERTGGSVSTLTIQRTQQEDSAVYLCASSLAGGGIEQYFGPGTRLTVT.

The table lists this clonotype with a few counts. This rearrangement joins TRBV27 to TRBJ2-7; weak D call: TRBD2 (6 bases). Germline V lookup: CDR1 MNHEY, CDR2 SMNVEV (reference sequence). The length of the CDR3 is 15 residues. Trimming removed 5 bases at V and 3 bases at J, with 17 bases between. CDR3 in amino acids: CASSLTGYSGYEQYF. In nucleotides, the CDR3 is TGTGCCAGCAGTCTTACGGGGTATAGCGGCTACGAGCAGTACTTC.

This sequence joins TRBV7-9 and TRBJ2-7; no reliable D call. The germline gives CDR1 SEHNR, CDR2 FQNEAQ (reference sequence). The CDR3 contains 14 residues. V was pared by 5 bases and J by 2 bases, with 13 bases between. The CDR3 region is CASSLLVGPYEQYF. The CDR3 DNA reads TGTGCCAGCAGCCTCTTGGTAGGGCCCTACGAGCAGTACTTC.

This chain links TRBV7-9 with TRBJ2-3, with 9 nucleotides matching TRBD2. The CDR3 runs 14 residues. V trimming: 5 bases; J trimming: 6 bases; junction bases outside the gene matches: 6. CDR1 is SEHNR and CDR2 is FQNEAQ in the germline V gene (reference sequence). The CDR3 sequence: CASSPPRGGDTQYF. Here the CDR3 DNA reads TGTGCCAGCAGCCCGCCGCGGGGGGGGGATACGCAGTATTTT.

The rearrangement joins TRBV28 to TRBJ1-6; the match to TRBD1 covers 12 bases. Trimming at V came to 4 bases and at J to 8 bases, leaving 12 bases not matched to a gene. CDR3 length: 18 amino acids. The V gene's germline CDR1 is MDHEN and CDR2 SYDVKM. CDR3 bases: TGTGCCAGCAGTTCCGGGACAGGGGGCGCAAGGTTGGATTCACCCCTCCACTTT. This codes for CASSSGTGGARLDSPLHF.

This CDR3 reads CAIRATSDSYEQYF. CDR3 sequence (DNA): TGTGCCATCAGAGCGACTAGCGACTCCTACGAGCAGTACTTC. The chain employs TRBV10-3 and TRBJ2-7; 8 nucleotides match TRBD2. This CDR3 contains 14 residues. Trimming removed 6 bases from V and 0 bases from J; junction bases left unmatched: 4. CDR1 ENHRY and CDR2 SYGVKD come from the germline V gene.

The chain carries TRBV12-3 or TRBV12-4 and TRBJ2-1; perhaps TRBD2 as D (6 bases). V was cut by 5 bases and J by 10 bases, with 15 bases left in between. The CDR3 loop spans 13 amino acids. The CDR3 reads CASSPGLYLEQFF. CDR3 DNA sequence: TGTGCCAGCAGTCCTGGACTATATCTAGAGCAGTTCTTC.

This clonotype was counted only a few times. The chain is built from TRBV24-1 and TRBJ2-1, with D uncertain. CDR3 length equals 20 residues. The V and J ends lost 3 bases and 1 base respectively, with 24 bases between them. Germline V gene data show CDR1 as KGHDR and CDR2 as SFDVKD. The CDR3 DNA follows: TGTGCCACCAGTGATCCCTCTCCTAGGGCGCAGGCAAGGTCCTACAATGAGCAGTTCTTC. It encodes CATSDPSPRAQARSYNEQFF.

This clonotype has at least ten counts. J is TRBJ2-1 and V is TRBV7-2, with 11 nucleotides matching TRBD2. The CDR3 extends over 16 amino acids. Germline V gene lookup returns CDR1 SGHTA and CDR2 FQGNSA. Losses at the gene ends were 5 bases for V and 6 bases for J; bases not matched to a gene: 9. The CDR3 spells CASSTASGGPPNEQFF. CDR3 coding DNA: TGTGCCAGCAGCACGGCTAGCGGGGGGCCCCCCAATGAGCAGTTCTTC.